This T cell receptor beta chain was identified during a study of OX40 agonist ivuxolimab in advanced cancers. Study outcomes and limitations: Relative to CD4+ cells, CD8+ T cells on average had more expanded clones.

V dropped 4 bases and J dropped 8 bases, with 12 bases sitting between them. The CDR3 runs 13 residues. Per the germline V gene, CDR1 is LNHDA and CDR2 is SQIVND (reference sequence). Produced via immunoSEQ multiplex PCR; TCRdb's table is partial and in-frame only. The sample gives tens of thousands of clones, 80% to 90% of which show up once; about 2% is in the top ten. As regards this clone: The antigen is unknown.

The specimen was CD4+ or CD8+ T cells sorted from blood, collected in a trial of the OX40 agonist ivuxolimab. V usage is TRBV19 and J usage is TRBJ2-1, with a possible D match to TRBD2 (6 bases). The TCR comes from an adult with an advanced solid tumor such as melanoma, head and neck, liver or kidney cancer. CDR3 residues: CASSKSASDEQFF. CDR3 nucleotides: TGTGCCAGTAGTAAGTCGGCTAGCGATGAGCAGTTCTTC.